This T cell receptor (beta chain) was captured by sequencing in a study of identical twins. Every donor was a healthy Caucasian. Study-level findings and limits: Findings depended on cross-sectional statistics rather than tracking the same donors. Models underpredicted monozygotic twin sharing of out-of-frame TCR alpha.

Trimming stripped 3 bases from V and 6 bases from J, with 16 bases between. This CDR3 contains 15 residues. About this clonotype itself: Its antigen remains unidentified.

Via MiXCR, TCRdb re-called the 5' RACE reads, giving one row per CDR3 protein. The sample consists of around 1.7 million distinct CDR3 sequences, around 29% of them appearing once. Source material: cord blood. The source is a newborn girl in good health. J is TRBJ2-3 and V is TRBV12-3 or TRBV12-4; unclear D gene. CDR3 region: CASSFPTRTADTQYF. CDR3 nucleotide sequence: TGTGCCAGCAGTTTCCCGACACGAACCGCCGATACGCAGTATTTT.